The 16 T cell receptor beta chains below come from one sample, sequenced in a study of T cell repertoires in cytomegalovirus infection. MiXCR, applied by TCRdb to the reads, yields one record per CDR3 protein. This table holds 200,000 or so distinct CDR3 sequences, about 20% found once. Sequencing was done on a sample of PBMCs. The receptors derive from a human donor in good health (CMV status not recorded). Some clones in this sample may be carry-over from other donors' samples.

The chain couples TRBV9 to TRBJ2-6, with D possibly matching TRBD1 (6 bases). Germline lookup yields CDR1 SGDLS and CDR2 YYNGEE. There are 17 residues in the CDR3. V lost 4 bases and J 0 bases, leaving 14 bases between the germline ends. The CDR3 loop is CASSTGSYSSGANVLTF. The CDR3 DNA reads TGTGCCAGCAGCACAGGGAGTTACTCCTCTGGGGCCAACGTCCTGACTTTC.

The chain joins TRBV7-2 to TRBJ2-7, with D possibly TRBD1 on 5 matching bases. The CDR3 contains 12 residues. Per the germline V gene, CDR1 is SGHTA and CDR2 is FQGNSA. Trimming removed 5 bases at V and 4 bases at J, with 9 bases between. The CDR3 sequence is CASSPTEYEQYF. The CDR3 DNA sequence: TGTGCCAGCAGCCCGACAGAGTACGAGCAGTACTTC.

The chain joins TRBV14 to TRBJ2-3; 9 nucleotides agree with TRBD2. Per germline, CDR1 SGHDN and CDR2 FVKESK. V lost 9 bases and J lost 7; bases outside the gene matches: 5. The CDR3 spans 12 residues. The CDR3 DNA reads as TGTGCCAGTGCGGGGGGGGCAAATACGCAGTATTTT. Encoded protein: CASAGGANTQYF.

This clonotype was observed at least ten times. V gene TRBV28 combines with J gene TRBJ2-1; TRBD1 matches 7 bases. Germline values: CDR1 MDHEN, CDR2 SYDVKM. After removal of 7 bases from V and 4 bases from J, the junction contained 7 bases not matched to a gene. The CDR3 spans 14 residues. The CDR3: CASIVGQTYNEQFF. CDR3 bases: TGTGCCAGCATAGTGGGACAGACATACAATGAGCAGTTCTTC.

This clonotype was found a few times. V gene TRBV7-9 combines with J gene TRBJ2-1; 7 nucleotides match TRBD2. J gave up 7 bases and V 0 bases, and 9 bases lay outside the gene matches. Germline-derived CDR1 and CDR2 are SEHNR and FQNEAQ (reference sequence). The CDR3 has 16 residues. As DNA, the CDR3 is TGTGCCAGCAGCTTAGCCCGGGGACTAACAAGTAATGAGCAGTTCTTC. Amino acid sequence: CASSLARGLTSNEQFF.

This chain links TRBV27 with TRBJ1-3; 7 positions match TRBD1. The CDR3 has 11 amino acids. Per the germline V gene, CDR1 is MNHEY and CDR2 is SMNVEV (reference sequence). V lost 10 bases and J lost 7; bases outside the gene matches: 4. For the CDR3, the DNA is TGTGCCAACGTACAGGGGAACACCATATATTTT. It is translated as CANVQGNTIYF.

There are a few counts of this clonotype. The rearrangement joins TRBV20-1 to TRBJ1-1; 7 bases align to TRBD1. The V gene end was trimmed by 4 bases and the J gene end by 0 bases; junction bases not matched to a gene: 20. The CDR3 has 19 amino acids. Germline V gene lookup returns CDR1 DFQATT and CDR2 SNEGSKA (reference sequence). The CDR3 nucleotides read TGCAGTGCTATCCGTTTTCGACAGGGAACGCATTTTCTGAACACTGAAGCTTTCTTT. It translates to CSAIRFRQGTHFLNTEAFF.

Ten or more counts support this clonotype. The chain combines TRBV29-1 with TRBJ1-1, with D possibly matching TRBD1 (6 bases). The germline V and J ends were trimmed by 4 bases and 2 bases, with 11 bases remaining between them. This CDR3 has 13 amino acids. The V gene's germline CDR1 is SQVTM and CDR2 ANQGSEA. The CDR3 loop is CSVGGGVNTEAFF. CDR3 nucleotide sequence: TGCAGCGTTGGAGGGGGGGTTAACACTGAAGCTTTCTTT.

This clonotype appeared many times. This chain links TRBV7-8 with TRBJ2-2; no clear D. The CDR3 is 13 amino acids. Germline V lookup: CDR1 SGHVS, CDR2 FQNEAQ. V shed 0 bases and J shed 4 bases, with 3 bases lying between them. CDR3 in amino acids: CASSLAFTGELFF. The CDR3 DNA reads TGTGCCAGCAGCTTAGCCTTCACCGGGGAGCTGTTTTTT.

This clonotype was counted a few times. The CDR3 DNA sequence: TGTGCCAGCAGTTTTTCCGACAGAGGAGGCTACGAGCAGTACTTC. It is translated as CASSFSDRGGYEQYF. The J gene is TRBJ2-7, the V gene TRBV28; the D gene could be TRBD1 or TRBD2 (5 bases each). CDR1 MDHEN and CDR2 SYDVKM come from the germline V gene. The CDR3 is made up of 15 amino acids. V shed 3 bases and J shed 3 bases, with 15 bases lying between them.

This clonotype occurred many times. This chain connects TRBV7-3 to TRBJ2-7, with a possible D match to TRBD1 (6 bases). Germline V gives CDR1 SGHTA, CDR2 FQGTGA. V was shortened by 5 bases and J by 0 bases, with 11 bases between the two germline ends. There are 14 residues in the CDR3. The DNA for the CDR3 is TGTGCCAGCAGCCCCCGGGACAACTCCTACGAGCAGTACTTC. Translated: CASSPRDNSYEQYF.

The table lists this clonotype with a few counts. The chain carries TRBV20-1 and TRBJ2-7, with D uncertain. From germline, CDR1 is DFQATT and CDR2 SNEGSKA (reference sequence). The CDR3 sequence is 15 residues long. The V and J ends lost 6 bases and 2 bases respectively, with 20 bases between them. The DNA of the CDR3 is TGCAGTGCGCCTCGGTCTGGTCTGGGAACCTACGAGCAGTACTTC. Its translation: CSAPRSGLGTYEQYF.

This chain connects TRBV5-1 to TRBJ2-1, with a possible D match to TRBD2 (5 bases). Germline-derived CDR1 and CDR2 are SGHRS and YFSETQ. With 0 bases removed from V and 7 bases from J, the gap between germline ends came to 14 bases. CDR3 size: 15 residues. The CDR3, as DNA: TGCGCCAGCAGCTTGGCCGGGCCTTCGGGGAATGAGCAGTTCTTC. Translating gives CASSLAGPSGNEQFF. Full variable domain (rest looked up from reference TRBV5-1 and TRBJ2-1): KAGVTQTPRYLIKTRGQQVTLSCSPISGHRSVSWYQQTPGQGLQFLFEYFSETQRNKGNFPGRFSGRQFSNSRSEMNVSTLELGDSALYLCASSLAGPSGNEQFFGPGTRLTVL.

Many counts were recorded for this clonotype. J is TRBJ2-3 and V is TRBV7-8, with D tentatively TRBD1 or TRBD2 (6 bases each). This CDR3 comprises 16 residues. CDR1 SGHVS and CDR2 FQNEAQ come from the germline V gene. V lost 4 bases and J lost 6, with 20 bases in between. CDR3 nucleotide sequence: TGTGCCAGCAGCTCCACATTACCGGGGGCCGGGGATACGCAGTATTTT. Translating gives CASSSTLPGAGDTQYF.

The chain links TRBV5-1 to TRBJ2-5; TRBD2 matches 13 bases. Per the germline V gene, CDR1 is SGHRS and CDR2 is YFSETQ. Trimming at V came to 4 bases and at J to 1 base, leaving 4 bases not matched to a gene. CDR3 length equals 16 residues. CDR3 nucleotide sequence: TGCGCCAGCAGCGGGGGACTAGCGGGACTCCAAGAGACCCAGTACTTC. This codes for CASSGGLAGLQETQYF.

There are many counts of this clonotype. Sequence at one end of the junction differs from germline and may be a read error. The chain combines TRBV7-2 with TRBJ2-1; D is unclear. The CDR3 has 12 amino acids. Germline loops: CDR1 SGHTA, CDR2 FQGNSA. The CDR3 DNA reads TGTGCCAGCAGCTTAGGAGGCAGGTTGGTCTACTTC. Its translation is CASSLGGRLVYF.